This T cell receptor beta chain was found in a study of blood T cell repertoires in COVID-19. About the research overall: Samples came from the United States, Italy and Spain, spanning acute and convalescent COVID-19. T cells, B-cell-depleted T cells, or PBMCs supplied cDNA or gDNA.

The CDR3 loop spans 15 amino acids. V shed 1 base and J shed 1 base, with 10 bases lying between them. Germline CDR1 is MGHRA and CDR2 is YSYEKL. Authors' analysis steps: The authors estimated nucleated cell counts from reference gene primer amplification. Only in-frame clones appear in the TCRdb table, and some are missing; sequencing was by immunoSEQ multiplex PCR. From that table come the V and J calls and clone size; the DNA was used to work out D and trimming. Of approximately 160,000 clones in the sample, around 82% were seen once. The chain employs TRBV4-1 and TRBJ1-1, with D possibly matching TRBD1 (5 bases). This TCR derives from a man aged 18 to 30 with active or convalescent COVID-19. The sample comprised peripheral blood. CDR3 sequence: CASSQGQHPNTEAFF. CDR3 DNA sequence: TGCGCCAGCAGCCAAGGACAGCACCCGAACACTGAAGCTTTCTTT.